Included here is one T cell receptor (beta chain) sequence, with context. The data derive from a study of blood T cell repertoires in COVID-19. Some clones are missing from TCRdb's copy, which holds only in-frame ones; the method was immunoSEQ multiplex PCR. The table includes roughly 410,000 clones, approximately 87% detected once. Germline CDR1 reads MDHEN; CDR2 reads SYDVKM. With 6 bases removed from V and 7 bases from J, the gap between germline ends came to 18 bases. The CDR3 consists of 14 residues. The V and J genes are TRBV28 and TRBJ1-2, with D possibly being TRBD1 (5 bases). The receptor comes from a woman aged 60-70 years with COVID-19, enrolled during active disease. The sequenced sample was peripheral blood. The CDR3 spells CASRRPVGQSGYTF. The CDR3 DNA sequence: TGTGCCAGCAGGCGCCCCGTGGGGCAGAGTGGCTACACCTTC.